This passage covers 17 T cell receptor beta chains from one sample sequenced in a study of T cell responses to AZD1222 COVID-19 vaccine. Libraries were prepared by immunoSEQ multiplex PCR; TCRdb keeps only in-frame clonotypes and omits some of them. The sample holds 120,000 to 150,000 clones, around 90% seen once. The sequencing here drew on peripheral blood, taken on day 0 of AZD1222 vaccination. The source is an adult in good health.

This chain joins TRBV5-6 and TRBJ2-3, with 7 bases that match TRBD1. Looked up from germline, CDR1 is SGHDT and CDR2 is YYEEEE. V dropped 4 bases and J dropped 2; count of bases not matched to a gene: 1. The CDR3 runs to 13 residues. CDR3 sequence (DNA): TGTGCCAGCAGCGACAGGGACACAGATACGCAGTATTTT. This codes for CASSDRDTDTQYF.

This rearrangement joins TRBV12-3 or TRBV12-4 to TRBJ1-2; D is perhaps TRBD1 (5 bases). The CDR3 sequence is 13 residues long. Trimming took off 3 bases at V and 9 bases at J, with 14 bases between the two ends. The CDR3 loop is CASSLGQLSRYTF. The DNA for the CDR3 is TGTGCCAGCAGTTTGGGGCAGCTCAGTCGCTACACCTTC.

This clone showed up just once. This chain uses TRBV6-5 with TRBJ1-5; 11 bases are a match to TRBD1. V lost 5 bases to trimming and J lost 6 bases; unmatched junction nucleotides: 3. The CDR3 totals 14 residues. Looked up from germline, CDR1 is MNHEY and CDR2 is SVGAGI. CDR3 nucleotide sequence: TGTGCCAGCAGTCACGGACAGGGGGCTCAGCCCCAGCATTTT. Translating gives CASSHGQGAQPQHF.

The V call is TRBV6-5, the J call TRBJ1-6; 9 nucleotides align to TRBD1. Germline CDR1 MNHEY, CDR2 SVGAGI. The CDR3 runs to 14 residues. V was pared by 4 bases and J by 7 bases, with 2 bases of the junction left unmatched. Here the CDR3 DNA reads TGTGCCAGCAGTTGGACAGGGGTCAATTCACCCCTCCACTTT. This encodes CASSWTGVNSPLHF.

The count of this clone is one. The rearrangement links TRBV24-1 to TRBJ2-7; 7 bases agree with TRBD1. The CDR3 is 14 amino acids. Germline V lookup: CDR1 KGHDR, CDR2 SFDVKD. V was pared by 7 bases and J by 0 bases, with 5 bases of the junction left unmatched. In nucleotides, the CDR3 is TGTGCCACCAGGAGGGGGCCCATCTCCTACGAGCAGTACTTC. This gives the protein CATRRGPISYEQYF.

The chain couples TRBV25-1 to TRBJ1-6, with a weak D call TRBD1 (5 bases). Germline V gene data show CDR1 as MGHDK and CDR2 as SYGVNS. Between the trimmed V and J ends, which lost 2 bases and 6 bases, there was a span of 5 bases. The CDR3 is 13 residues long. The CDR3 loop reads CASSEQGNSPLHF. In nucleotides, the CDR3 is TGTGCCAGCAGTGAACAGGGTAATTCACCCCTCCACTTT.

CDR3 in amino acids: CASSRQTGTGGLIAKNIQYF. DNA of the CDR3: TGTGCCAGCAGTCGACAGACCGGGACAGGGGGCCTAATAGCCAAAAACATTCAGTACTTC. The chain employs TRBV28 and TRBJ2-4; the match to TRBD1 covers 12 bases. In germline, CDR1 is MDHEN, CDR2 SYDVKM. This CDR3 contains 20 residues. J lost 0 bases, V lost 5 bases, and 14 bases had no gene match.

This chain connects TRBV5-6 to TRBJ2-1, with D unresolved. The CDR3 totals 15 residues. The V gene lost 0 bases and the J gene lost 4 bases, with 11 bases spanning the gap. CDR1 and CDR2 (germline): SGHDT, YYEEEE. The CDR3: CASSLAGNLYNEQFF. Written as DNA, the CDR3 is TGTGCCAGCAGCTTGGCGGGTAACCTATACAATGAGCAGTTCTTC.

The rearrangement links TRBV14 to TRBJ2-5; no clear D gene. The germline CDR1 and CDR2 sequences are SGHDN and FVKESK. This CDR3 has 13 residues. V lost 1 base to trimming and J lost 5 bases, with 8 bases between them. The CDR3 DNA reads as TGTGCCAGCAGCCAAGGGGAATGGGAGACCCAGTACTTC. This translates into CASSQGEWETQYF.

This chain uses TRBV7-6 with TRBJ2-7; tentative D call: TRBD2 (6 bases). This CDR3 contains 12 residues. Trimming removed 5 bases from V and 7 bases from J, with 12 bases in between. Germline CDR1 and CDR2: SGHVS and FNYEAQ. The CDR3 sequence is CASSPGDREQYF. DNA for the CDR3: TGTGCCAGCAGCCCGGGAGATCGAGAGCAGTACTTC.

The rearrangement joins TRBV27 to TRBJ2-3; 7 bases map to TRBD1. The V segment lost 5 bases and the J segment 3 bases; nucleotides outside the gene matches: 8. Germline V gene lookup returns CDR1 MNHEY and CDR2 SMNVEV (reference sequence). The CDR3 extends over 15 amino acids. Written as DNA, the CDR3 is TGTGCCAGCAGTCCGGCACCGGGACAGACAGATACGCAGTATTTT. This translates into CASSPAPGQTDTQYF.

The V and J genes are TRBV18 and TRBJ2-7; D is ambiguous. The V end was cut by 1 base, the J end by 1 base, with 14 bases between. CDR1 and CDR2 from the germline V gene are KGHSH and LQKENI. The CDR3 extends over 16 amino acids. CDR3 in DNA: TGTGCCAGCTCACCACGGGCGCAGTTAGGGTCCTACGAGCAGTACTTC. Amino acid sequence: CASSPRAQLGSYEQYF. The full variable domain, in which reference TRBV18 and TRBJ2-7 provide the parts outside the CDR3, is NAGVMQNPRHLVRRRGQEARLRCSPMKGHSHVYWYRQLPEEGLKFMVYLQKENIIDESGMPKERFSAEFPKEGPSILRIQQVVRGDSAAYFCASSPRAQLGSYEQYFGPGTRLTVT.

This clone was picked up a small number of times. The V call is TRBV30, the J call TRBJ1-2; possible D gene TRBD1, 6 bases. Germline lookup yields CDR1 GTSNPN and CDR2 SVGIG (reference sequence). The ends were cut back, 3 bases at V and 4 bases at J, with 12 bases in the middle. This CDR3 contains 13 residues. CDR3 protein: CAWSLGGAYGYTF. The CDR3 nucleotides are TGTGCCTGGAGCCTAGGGGGGGCCTATGGCTACACCTTC.

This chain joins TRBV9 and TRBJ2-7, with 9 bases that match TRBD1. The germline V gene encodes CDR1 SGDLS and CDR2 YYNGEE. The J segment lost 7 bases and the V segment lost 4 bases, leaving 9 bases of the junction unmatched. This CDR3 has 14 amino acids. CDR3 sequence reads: CASSLGQGLGEQYF. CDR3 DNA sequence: TGTGCCAGCAGCCTAGGACAGGGGCTCGGGGAGCAGTACTTC.

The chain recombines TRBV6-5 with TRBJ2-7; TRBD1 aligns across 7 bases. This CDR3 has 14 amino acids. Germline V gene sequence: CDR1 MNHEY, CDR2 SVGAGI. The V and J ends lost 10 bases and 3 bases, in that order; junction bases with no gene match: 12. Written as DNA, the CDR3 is TGTGCCACGCACGGAGGTCAGGGGGACTACGAGCAGTACTTC. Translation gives CATHGGQGDYEQYF.

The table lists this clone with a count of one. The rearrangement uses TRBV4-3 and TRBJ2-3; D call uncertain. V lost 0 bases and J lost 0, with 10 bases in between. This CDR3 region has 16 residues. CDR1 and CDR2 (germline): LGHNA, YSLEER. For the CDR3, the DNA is TGCGCCAGCAGCCAAGAGGGAATCAGAAGCACAGATACGCAGTATTTT. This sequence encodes CASSQEGIRSTDTQYF.

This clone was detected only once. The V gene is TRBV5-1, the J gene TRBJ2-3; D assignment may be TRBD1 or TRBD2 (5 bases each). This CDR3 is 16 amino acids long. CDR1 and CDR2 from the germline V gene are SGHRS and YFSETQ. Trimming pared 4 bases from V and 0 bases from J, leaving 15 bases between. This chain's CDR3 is CASSVGERASTDTQYF. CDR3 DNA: TGCGCCAGCAGCGTGGGGGAGAGGGCCAGCACAGATACGCAGTATTTT.